This record concerns one TCR beta chain sequence. Its antigen is undetermined. The data are from a study of blood T cells in healthy people across ages. Germline loops: CDR1 MNHNS, CDR2 SASEGT. The length of the CDR3 is 15 residues. V shed 10 bases and J 7 bases; nucleotides not matched to a gene: 15. Study-level points and caveats: It was the long-lived donors that had more naive CD4+ cells and higher diversity than aged donors.

A second roughly 6 to 12 cycle PCR used barcoded and J-beta primers. TCRdb passed the 5' RACE reads through MiXCR, listing each CDR3 protein once. This table holds about 590,000 distinct CDR3 sequences, about 28% found once. Per sample, a minimum of 7 million PBMCs were isolated. The TCR sequence derives from a woman of 80 years or more in good health. The rearrangement links TRBV6-1 to TRBJ2-2; 7 bases fit TRBD2. The specimen was blood. Here the CDR3 DNA reads TGTGCCACCTCAGGAAAGACTAGCAGTAACGGGGAGCTGTTTTTT. Protein sequence: CATSGKTSSNGELFF.